This TCR beta chain comes out of a study of OX40 agonist ivuxolimab in advanced cancers. Germline V CDR1 and CDR2: SGHTS, YDEGEE. The CDR3 contains 16 residues. Trimming removed 4 bases from V and 5 bases from J; junction bases left unmatched: 7. Overall study results and limits: Normalized T-cell clonal expansion was also low in a subset of nonresponders.

This clone has only one observation. Its antigen is not known. Sequencing used immunoSEQ multiplex PCR; TCRdb keeps in-frame clones, though not all of them. The sample has 65,000 to 75,000 clones, roughly 84% seen once. The sequencing used CD4+ or CD8+ T cells sorted from blood, collected in a trial of the OX40 agonist ivuxolimab. The J gene is TRBJ2-5, the V gene TRBV5-8; TRBD2 aligns across 14 bases. The receptor's source is an adult with an advanced solid tumor such as melanoma, head and neck, liver or kidney cancer. In DNA form, the CDR3 reads TGTGCCAGCAGCCCGGGGCGACTAGCGGGAGGGGAGACCCAGTACTTC. Translating gives CASSPGRLAGGETQYF.